One and the same sample provided the 10 T cell receptor beta chains below, sequenced in a study of shared clonotypes between healthy human individuals. Using immunoSEQ multiplex PCR, the repertoire was profiled, and TCRdb retains in-frame clones only, with some absent. The table has some 200,000 clones, 80% to 95% seen once; the top ten hold approximately 0.07%. Sequences were obtained from naive CD4+ T cells sorted from blood. Subset here: CD45RA+ positively selected. The receptors here all came from a woman aged 25-40 years in good health.

V and J are TRBV10-3 and TRBJ2-5; D not resolved. Germline values: CDR1 ENHRY, CDR2 SYGVKD. V was clipped by 3 bases and J by 3 bases, with 5 bases between them. The CDR3 is 12 residues long. The CDR3 DNA reads TGTGCCATCAGTGATGCGGAAGAGACCCAGTACTTC. It codes for CAISDAEETQYF.

The chain combines TRBV25-1 with TRBJ1-1; no clear D gene. V was clipped by 7 bases and J by 3 bases, with 12 bases between them. Germline values: CDR1 MGHDK, CDR2 SYGVNS. This CDR3 region has 13 residues. CDR3 bases: TGTGCCAGCACCCTAACACTGGACACTGAAGCTTTCTTT. It codes for CASTLTLDTEAFF. Full variable domain (missing parts from reference TRBV25-1 and TRBJ1-1): EADIYQTPRYLVIGTGKKITLECSQTMGHDKMYWYQQDPGMELHLIHYSYGVNSTEKGDLSSESTVSRIRTEHFPLTLESARPSHTSQYLCASTLTLDTEAFFGQGTRLTVV.

The rearrangement links TRBV2 to TRBJ1-1; TRBD1 is a possible D gene (6 bases). V gave up 9 bases and J gave up 0 bases, with 17 bases separating them. This CDR3 comprises 15 residues. Germline assignment: CDR1 SNHLY and CDR2 FYNNEI. CDR3 sequence reads: CASSLRTAMNTEAFF. The DNA for the CDR3 is TGTGCCAGTAGCCTAAGGACAGCCATGAACACTGAAGCTTTCTTT.

The genes are TRBV27 and TRBJ1-1, with D hard to call. The V gene's germline CDR1 is MNHEY and CDR2 SMNVEV (reference sequence). V was shortened by 6 bases and J by 1 base, with 3 bases between the two germline ends. The CDR3 has 11 residues. DNA for the CDR3: TGTGCCAGCAGGAGGAACACTGAAGCTTTCTTT. It yields the protein CASRRNTEAFF.

This sequence joins TRBV9 and TRBJ1-6; unclear D gene. The CDR3 has 12 amino acids. Germline lookup yields CDR1 SGDLS and CDR2 YYNGEE. Trimming cost V 3 bases and J 9 bases, with 7 bases left between them. CDR3 amino acids: CASSAPGSPLHF. The CDR3 DNA follows: TGTGCCAGCAGCGCCCCGGGTTCACCCCTCCACTTT.

CDR3 coding DNA: TGTGCCAGCAGCGGCCGGGACAGGGGTACCTACGAGCAGTACTTC. It codes for CASSGRDRGTYEQYF. This sequence joins TRBV6-1 and TRBJ2-7, with TRBD1 matching 10 bases. J lost 2 bases, V lost 6 bases, and 7 bases had no gene match. Germline CDR1 MNHNS, CDR2 SASEGT. The CDR3 contains 15 residues.

The chain is built from TRBV28 and TRBJ2-7; no firm D call. The CDR3 runs 11 residues. Germline V gives CDR1 MDHEN, CDR2 SYDVKM. The V and J ends lost 6 bases and 3 bases respectively, with 6 bases between them. The CDR3 loop reads CASRGSYEQYF. CDR3 bases: TGTGCCAGCAGGGGAAGCTACGAGCAGTACTTC.

V and J are TRBV7-9 and TRBJ2-2; D is uncertain. The CDR3 consists of 13 residues. The germline gives CDR1 SEHNR, CDR2 FQNEAQ (reference sequence). V was pared by 8 bases and J by 0 bases, with 7 bases between. As DNA, the CDR3 is TGTGCCAGCTCCCGAGCGAACACCGGGGAGCTGTTTTTT. Residues: CASSRANTGELFF.

The chain joins TRBV6-5 to TRBJ2-3, with 10 positions matching TRBD1. CDR1 and CDR2 (germline): MNHEY, SVGAGI. Losses at the gene ends were 2 bases for V and 5 bases for J; bases not matched to a gene: 4. CDR3 size: 15 residues. Here the CDR3 reads CASSYDRGRVDTQYF. The CDR3, as DNA: TGTGCCAGCAGTTACGACAGGGGGCGAGTAGATACGCAGTATTTT.

The V and J genes are TRBV28 and TRBJ2-7; 10 bases map to TRBD2. With 4 bases clipped from V and 4 bases from J, the junction kept 16 bases outside the gene matches. CDR1 and CDR2 (germline): MDHEN, SYDVKM. This CDR3 is 18 amino acids long. This CDR3 is CASSSPRPGTSVKYEQYF. CDR3 nucleotides: TGTGCCAGCAGTTCTCCGCGCCCAGGGACTAGCGTCAAGTACGAGCAGTACTTC.